Presented here are 7 T cell receptor beta chains from one specimen sequenced in a study of blood T cell repertoires in COVID-19. Measured with immunoSEQ multiplex PCR; TCRdb has only the in-frame clones, and not every one. The data show approximately 500,000 clones, roughly nine tenths seen once. The sample was peripheral blood. Receptor source: a woman aged 45-65 years with COVID-19, enrolled during active disease.

This chain connects TRBV19 to TRBJ2-1; 7 bases align to TRBD1. The CDR3 length is 14 residues. CDR1 LNHDA and CDR2 SQIVND come from the germline V gene (reference sequence). V dropped 2 bases and J dropped 10; count of bases not matched to a gene: 8. CDR3 residues: CASSILLEQGEQFF. CDR3 DNA sequence: TGTGCCAGTAGTATACTACTAGAACAGGGGGAGCAGTTCTTC. Using reference TRBV19 and TRBJ2-1 for the parts outside the CDR3, the full variable domain is DGGITQSPKYLFRKEGQNVTLSCEQNLNHDAMYWYRQDPGQGLRLIYYSQIVNDFQKGDIAEGYSVSREKKESFPLTVTSAQKNPTAFYLCASSILLEQGEQFFGPGTRLTVL.

The chain combines TRBV12-5 with TRBJ1-4, with a possible D match to TRBD1 (5 bases). V was shortened by 6 bases and J by 5 bases, with 13 bases between the two germline ends. The CDR3 has 14 amino acids. The germline CDR1 and CDR2 sequences are LGHNT and FRNRAP. The CDR3 loop reads CASGRRGGNEKLFF. CDR3 DNA sequence: TGTGCTAGTGGCCGAAGGGGAGGGAATGAAAAACTGTTTTTT.

The chain combines TRBV30 with TRBJ1-2; unclear D gene. V dropped 7 bases and J dropped 0 bases, with 12 bases sitting between them. The CDR3 loop spans 13 amino acids. The germline V gene encodes CDR1 GTSNPN and CDR2 SVGIG (reference sequence). This CDR3 is CASSELTNYGYTF. The CDR3 nucleotides are TGTGCCTCGTCGGAGTTAACTAACTATGGCTACACCTTC.

The chain combines TRBV7-9 with TRBJ2-7, with TRBD1 matching 10 bases. This CDR3 spans 13 amino acids. CDR1 and CDR2 (germline): SEHNR, FQNEAQ (reference sequence). V gave up 5 bases and J gave up 8 bases; unmatched junction bases: 6. CDR3 region: CASSKDRGQKQYF. The CDR3 bases are TGTGCCAGCAGCAAAGACAGGGGGCAAAAGCAGTACTTC.

This sequence joins TRBV2 and TRBJ2-7; TRBD1 agrees at 7 bases. The ends lost 1 base at V and 0 bases at J; junction bases unmatched: 6. The CDR3 length is 16 residues. Per germline, CDR1 SNHLY and CDR2 FYNNEI. The CDR3 DNA sequence: TGTGCCAGCAGTGAAGGACCGGGACAGCTCTCCTACGAGCAGTACTTC. It codes for CASSEGPGQLSYEQYF.

J is TRBJ2-1 and V is TRBV7-9; no definite D call. This CDR3 is built from 13 residues. Germline-derived CDR1 and CDR2 are SEHNR and FQNEAQ (reference sequence). The V gene lost 5 bases and the J gene lost 10 bases, with 15 bases spanning the gap. CDR3 sequence (DNA): TGTGCCAGCAGCCCCCAGGTCCGTCCGGAGCAGTTCTTC. It codes for CASSPQVRPEQFF. The variable domain in full, with the rest retrieved from reference TRBV7-9 and TRBJ2-1, is DTGVSQNPRHKITKRGQNVTFRCDPISEHNRLYWYRQTLGQGPEFLTYFQNEAQLEKSRLLSDRFSAERPKGSFSTLEIQRTEQGDSAMYLCASSPQVRPEQFFGPGTRLTVL.

The J gene is TRBJ2-7, the V gene TRBV28; 12 nucleotides line up with TRBD2. Germline V lookup: CDR1 MDHEN, CDR2 SYDVKM. V shed 6 bases and J 3 bases; nucleotides not matched to a gene: 15. The CDR3 runs 18 residues. CDR3 in amino acids: CASRPSLGASGGVYEQYF. For the CDR3, the DNA is TGTGCCAGCAGACCCTCGTTGGGGGCTAGCGGGGGGGTCTACGAGCAGTACTTC. Supplemented by reference TRBV28 and TRBJ2-7, the full variable domain reads DVKVTQSSRYLVKRTGEKVFLECVQDMDHENMFWYRQDPGLGLRLIYFSYDVKMKEKGDIPEGYSVSREKKERFSLILESASTNQTSMYLCASRPSLGASGGVYEQYFGPGTRLTVT.